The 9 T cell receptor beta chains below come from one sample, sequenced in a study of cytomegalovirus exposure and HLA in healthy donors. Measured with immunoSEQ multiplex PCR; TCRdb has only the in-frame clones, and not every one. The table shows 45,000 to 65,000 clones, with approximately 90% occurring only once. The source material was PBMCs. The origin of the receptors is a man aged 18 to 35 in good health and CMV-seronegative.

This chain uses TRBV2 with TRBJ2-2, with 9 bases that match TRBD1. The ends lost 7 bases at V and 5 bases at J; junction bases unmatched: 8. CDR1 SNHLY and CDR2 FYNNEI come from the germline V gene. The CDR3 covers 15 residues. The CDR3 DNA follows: TGTGCCAGCAAAGTCAGGACAGGGGATACCGGGGAGCTGTTTTTT. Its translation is CASKVRTGDTGELFF.

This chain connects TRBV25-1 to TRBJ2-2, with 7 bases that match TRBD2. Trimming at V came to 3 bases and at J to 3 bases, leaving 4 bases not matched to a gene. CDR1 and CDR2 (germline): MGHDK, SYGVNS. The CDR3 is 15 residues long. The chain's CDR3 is CASSDGTTYTGELFF. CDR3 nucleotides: TGTGCCAGCAGTGATGGGACTACCTACACCGGGGAGCTGTTTTTT. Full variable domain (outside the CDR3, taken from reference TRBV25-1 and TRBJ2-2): EADIYQTPRYLVIGTGKKITLECSQTMGHDKMYWYQQDPGMELHLIHYSYGVNSTEKGDLSSESTVSRIRTEHFPLTLESARPSHTSQYLCASSDGTTYTGELFFGEGSRLTVL.

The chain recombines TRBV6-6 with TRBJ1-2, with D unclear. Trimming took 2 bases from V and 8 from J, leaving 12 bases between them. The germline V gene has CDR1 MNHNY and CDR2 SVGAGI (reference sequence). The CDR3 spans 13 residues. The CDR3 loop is CASSYDRSSGYTF. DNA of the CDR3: TGTGCCAGCAGTTACGATAGGTCTAGCGGCTACACCTTC.

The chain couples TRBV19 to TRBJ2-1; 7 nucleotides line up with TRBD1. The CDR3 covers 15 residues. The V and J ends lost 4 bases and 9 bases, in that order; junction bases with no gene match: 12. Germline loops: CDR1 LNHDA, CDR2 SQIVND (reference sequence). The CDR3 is CASSTRGRTQVEQFF. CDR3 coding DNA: TGTGCCAGTAGTACGAGGGGGCGAACTCAGGTTGAGCAGTTCTTC.

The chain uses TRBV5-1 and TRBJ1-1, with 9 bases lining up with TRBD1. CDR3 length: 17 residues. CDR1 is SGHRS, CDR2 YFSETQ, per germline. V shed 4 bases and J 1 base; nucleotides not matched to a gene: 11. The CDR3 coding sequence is TGCGCCAGCAGCGGCGGACAGGGGCTCAGCTGGAACACTGAAGCTTTCTTT. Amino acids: CASSGGQGLSWNTEAFF.

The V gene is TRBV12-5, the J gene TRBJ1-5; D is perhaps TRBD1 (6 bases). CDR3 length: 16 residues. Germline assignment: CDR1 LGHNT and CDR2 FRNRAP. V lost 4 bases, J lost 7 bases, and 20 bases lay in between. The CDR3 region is CASGCGPKQGWQPQHF. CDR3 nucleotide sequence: TGTGCTAGTGGTTGTGGGCCTAAACAGGGATGGCAGCCCCAGCATTTT.

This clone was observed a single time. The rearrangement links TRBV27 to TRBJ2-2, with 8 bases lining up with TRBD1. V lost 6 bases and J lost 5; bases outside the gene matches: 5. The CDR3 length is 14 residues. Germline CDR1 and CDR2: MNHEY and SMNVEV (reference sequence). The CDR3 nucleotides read TGTGCCAGCAGCCGACAGGGGTGGACCGGGGAGCTGTTTTTT. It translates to CASSRQGWTGELFF.

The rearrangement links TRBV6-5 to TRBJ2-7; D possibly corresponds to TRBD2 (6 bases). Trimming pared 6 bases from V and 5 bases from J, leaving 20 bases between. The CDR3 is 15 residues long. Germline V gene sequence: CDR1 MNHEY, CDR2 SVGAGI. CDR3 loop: CASRVRRDSTNEQYF. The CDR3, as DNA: TGTGCCAGCAGGGTTCGTCGGGACTCCACCAACGAGCAGTACTTC.

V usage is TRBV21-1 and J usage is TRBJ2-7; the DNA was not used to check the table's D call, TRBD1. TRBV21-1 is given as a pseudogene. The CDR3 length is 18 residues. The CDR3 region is CASSKSAPRGRILDEQYF. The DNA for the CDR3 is TGTGCCAGCAGCAAATCTGCACCCAGGGGTCGAATCCTTGACGAGCAGTACTTC.